Listed below are T cell receptor beta chains from one sample, sequenced in a study of OX40 agonist ivuxolimab in advanced cancers. Assay used: immunoSEQ multiplex PCR; TCRdb lists only in-frame clones, some missing. Of some 70,000 clones listed, approximately 89% are singletons. This sample comprised CD4+ or CD8+ T cells sorted from blood, obtained in a trial of the OX40 agonist ivuxolimab. These receptors came from an adult with an advanced solid tumor such as melanoma, head and neck, liver or kidney cancer. The CDR3 runs from the conserved cysteine through the conserved F or W. Each record gives: D gene, clone size, J gene, V gene, CDR3 DNA, CDR3 protein. A D gene is named only where the DNA matches it firmly. Clone sizes are given selectively: once, few, many, or a class where the clone is expanded.

. | . | TRBJ2-7 | TRBV21-1 | TGTGCCAGCATTTCCTGCGGCCCCGAGCAGTACTTC | CASISCGPEQYF
. | . | TRBJ1-2 | TRBV7-8 | TGTGCCAGCAGCTTAGCGAGCGGAGATGGCTACACCTTC | CASSLASGDGYTF
. | few | TRBJ2-5 | TRBV5-4 | TGTGCCAGCAGCTCACCCCCGGGCAGGGGGGAGGAGACCCAGTACTTC | CASSSPPGRGEETQYF
TRBD1 | . | TRBJ2-1 | TRBV19 | TGTGCCAGTAGCCGACTTTCCGGGACAGGGGAATACAATGAGCAGTTCTTC | CASSRLSGTGEYNEQFF
. | once | TRBJ1-1 | TRBV10-3 | TGTGCCATCAGTGCTAGGGGGAACACTGAAGCTTTCTTT | CAISARGNTEAFF
. | once | TRBJ1-5 | TRBV27 | TGTGCCAGCAGTTCCAAACCCCGGCAGCCCCAGCATTTT | CASSSKPRQPQHF
. | . | TRBJ2-1 | TRBV7-2 | TGTGCCAGCAGCTTAATGGTTCCTAGCAGGAATGAGCAGTTCTTC | CASSLMVPSRNEQFF
. | . | TRBJ1-4 | TRBV6-6 | TGTGCCAGCTCCTCGGACCGGCGGGGTAATAATGAAAAACTGTTTTTT | CASSSDRRGNNEKLFF
. | . | TRBJ1-1 | TRBV6-5 | TGTGCCAGCAGTTACTCGATGAATAGAAAGAACACTGAAGCTTTCTTT | CASSYSMNRKNTEAFF
. | once | TRBJ1-2 | TRBV6-5 | TGTGCCAGCAGTCCAAGGGTCCCTGACACCTTC | CASSPRVPDTF
. | . | TRBJ1-5 | TRBV19 | TGTGCCAGTAGATCGAGGGGATATAGCAATCAGCCCCAGCATTTT | CASRSRGYSNQPQHF
TRBD2 | . | TRBJ2-1 | TRBV2 | TGTGCCAGCAGTGAACAGCGGGGGAGCTACAATGAGCAGTTCTTC | CASSEQRGSYNEQFF
. | . | TRBJ1-1 | TRBV5-4 | TGTGCCAGCGCGCGAGGGGCGTCGCAAGCTTTCTTT | CASARGASQAFF
TRBD1 | . | TRBJ1-1 | TRBV27 | TGTGCCAGCAGTCAGAGGGGGCCCGACACTGAAGCTTTCTTT | CASSQRGPDTEAFF
. | . | TRBJ2-5 | TRBV10-1 | TGCGCCAGCAGCCAGAAAGAGACCCAGTACTTC | CASSQKETQYF
. | . | TRBJ2-1 | TRBV27 | TGTGCCAGCAGGAGGGACACAACCCTGTACAATGAGCAGTTCTTC | CASRRDTTLYNEQFF
. | . | TRBJ2-3 | TRBV2 | TGTGCCAGCAAACTCCTAGGGGGACCCTCGGATACGCAGTATTTT | CASKLLGGPSDTQYF
. | . | TRBJ2-7 | TRBV21-1 | TGTGCCAGCAGCAAAGGACGCGAGCAGTACTTC | CASSKGREQYF
TRBD1 | . | TRBJ1-4 | TRBV5-4 | TGTGCCAGCAGCCAGGACAGGACTGGTGAAAAACTGTTTTTT | CASSQDRTGEKLFF
TRBD1 | . | TRBJ2-7 | TRBV6-6 | TGTGCCAGCAGTCACTCCGGGACAGGGTTGTTCGAGCAGTACTTC | CASSHSGTGLFEQYF
. | . | TRBJ2-7 | TRBV10-3 | TGTGCCATTGCGACCACCTACGAGCAGTACTTC | CAIATTYEQYF
. | once | TRBJ1-1 | TRBV19 | TGTGCCAGTAGTCAAGGATCCGGGAGGTACACTGAAGCTTTCTTT | CASSQGSGRYTEAFF
. | . | TRBJ2-5 | TRBV4-2 | TGTGCCAGCAGCCAAGGTCAGAGGGAGTACTTC | CASSQGQREYF
TRBD1 | . | TRBJ1-6 | TRBV30 | TGTGCCTGGAGTTCAGGGGGTTCACCCCTCCACTTT | CAWSSGGSPLHF
. | . | TRBJ2-2 | TRBV15 | TGTGCCACCAGCAGAGATGCCAGGGGCACCGGGGAGCTGTTTTTT | CATSRDARGTGELFF
. | few | TRBJ1-5 | TRBV30 | TGTGCCTGGAGTTTGGGTTTGGAGCAGCCCCAGCATTTT | CAWSLGLEQPQHF
TRBD2 | . | TRBJ2-3 | TRBV5-4 | TGTGCCAGCAGCTGGGGGACTAGCGGAACAGATACGCAGTATTTT | CASSWGTSGTDTQYF
TRBD1 | . | TRBJ1-2 | TRBV7-6 | TGTGCCAGCAGCTTAGGGGACAGGGGCTATGGCTACACCTTC | CASSLGDRGYGYTF
TRBD1 | . | TRBJ1-5 | TRBV6-1 | TGTGCCAGCAGTGAAGGGACAGGGCTCAATCAGCCCCAGCATTTT | CASSEGTGLNQPQHF
. | . | TRBJ2-6 | TRBV4-2 | TGTGCCAGCAGCCAAGTGGGGGCCCGGGGGTCTGGGGCCAACGTCCTGACTTTC | CASSQVGARGSGANVLTF
. | . | TRBJ1-1 | TRBV6-1 | TGTGCCAGCAGCCTCCGAGATGGCCTAGGGGCTGAAGCTTTCTTT | CASSLRDGLGAEAFF
. | . | TRBJ2-4 | TRBV5-1 | TGCGCCAGCAGCAGAGCCGGGACCACCGTAGCCAAAAACATTCAGTACTTC | CASSRAGTTVAKNIQYF
. | . | TRBJ2-1 | TRBV27 | TGTGCCAGCAGTTTACGTATGGGAGGTCACAATGAGCAGTTCTTC | CASSLRMGGHNEQFF
. | . | TRBJ1-1 | TRBV18 | TGTGCCAGCTCAACCACCGGAGCGCTAGGGAACACTGAAGCTTTCTTT | CASSTTGALGNTEAFF
. | . | TRBJ2-1 | TRBV15 | TGTGCCACCAGCAGAGGTATAAAGCGGTCACAGCCGCCCTACAATGAGCAGTTCTTC | CATSRGIKRSQPPYNEQFF
. | once | TRBJ2-2 | TRBV11-3 | TGTGCCAGCAGCTTTCGGACGAACACCGGGGAGCTGTTTTTT | CASSFRTNTGELFF
. | . | TRBJ2-5 | TRBV5-1 | TGCGCCAGCAGCTTGGGACTAGAGTCGTACCAAGAGACCCAGTACTTC | CASSLGLESYQETQYF
TRBD1 | . | TRBJ2-2 | TRBV7-2 | TGTGCCAGCAGCCCCCAGGGGGCTCGGACCGGGGAGCTGTTTTTT | CASSPQGARTGELFF
TRBD1 | . | TRBJ1-5 | TRBV2 | TGTGCCAGCGTTCTAGGGACAGGGGAAAATCAGCCCCAGCATTTT | CASVLGTGENQPQHF
TRBD2 | . | TRBJ2-5 | TRBV10-2 | TGCGCCAGCAGGACTAGCGGGGGAGAGACCCAGTACTTC | CASRTSGGETQYF
TRBD1 | . | TRBJ2-3 | TRBV6-5 | TGTGCCAGCAGTTACTCAAGGACAGGGCGCACAGATACGCAGTATTTT | CASSYSRTGRTDTQYF
TRBD1 | . | TRBJ1-1 | TRBV6-6 | TGTGCCAGCAGGGGACAGGGGGCGTTTCCGGCTTTCTTT | CASRGQGAFPAFF
. | . | TRBJ1-2 | TRBV7-2 | TGTGCCAGCAGCTTAGGGCCCCCAGGTCCTAACTATGGCTACACCTTC | CASSLGPPGPNYGYTF
. | . | TRBJ2-2 | TRBV28 | TGTGCCAGCAGTCAAGGGTACCTAACCGGGGAGCTGTTTTTT | CASSQGYLTGELFF
TRBD1 | . | TRBJ1-2 | TRBV5-1 | TGCGCCAGCAGCTTACCGGGACAGGGGTTCGGCTACACCTTC | CASSLPGQGFGYTF